These 10 T cell receptor beta chains were sequenced from one sample in a study of PD-L1 blockade in urothelial cancer. This table comes from immunoSEQ multiplex PCR, and its TCRdb copy is limited to in-frame clones, with some not included. The sample lists tens of thousands of clones, 70% to 90% occurring once. This specimen was PBMCs, taken around atezolizumab (anti-PD-L1) treatment. These receptors all stem from a man aged 55-75 years with urothelial cancer.

The V gene is TRBV27, the J gene TRBJ2-3; TRBD2 might be the D (6 bases). V lost 5 bases and J 4 bases, leaving 16 bases between the germline ends. The CDR3 has 15 amino acids. Germline-derived CDR1 and CDR2 are MNHEY and SMNVEV (reference sequence). The CDR3 bases are TGTGCCAGCAGTCTCTGGCGGGGAGTGCCAGATACGCAGTATTTT. Protein: CASSLWRGVPDTQYF.

The chain is built from TRBV29-1 and TRBJ1-1, with 7 bases aligning to TRBD1. The CDR3 covers 15 residues. CDR1 and CDR2 (germline): SQVTM, ANQGSEA. J was trimmed by 11 bases and V by 1 base; bases with no gene match: 16. The DNA for the CDR3 is TGCAGCGTTGAAGCCCACCCCCGCCGACAGGGTCCCGCTTTCTTT. Translating it yields CSVEAHPRRQGPAFF.

This sequence joins TRBV12-5 and TRBJ2-2, with 7 nucleotides matching TRBD2. Trimming removed 0 bases from V and 10 bases from J; junction bases left unmatched: 17. Germline V gene data show CDR1 as LGHNT and CDR2 as FRNRAP. There are 18 residues in the CDR3. This chain's CDR3 is CASGLVPTGLAVAAELFF. The CDR3 DNA follows: TGTGCTAGTGGTTTGGTACCTACGGGTCTAGCGGTGGCCGCGGAGCTGTTTTTT.

This sequence joins TRBV4-3 and TRBJ1-2; 10 nucleotides agree with TRBD1. CDR3 length: 15 residues. Trimming took 2 bases from V and 8 from J; bases not matched to a gene: 8. Looked up from germline, CDR1 is LGHNA and CDR2 is YSLEER. The CDR3 loop is CASSQREGDRGGYTF. The CDR3 DNA is TGCGCCAGCAGCCAACGCGAGGGGGACAGGGGCGGCTACACCTTC.

This sequence joins TRBV7-3 and TRBJ2-3, with TRBD2 matching over 15 bases. The CDR3 extends over 13 amino acids. V shed 8 bases and J 6 bases; nucleotides not matched to a gene: 0. The V gene's germline CDR1 is SGHTA and CDR2 FQGTGA. The chain's CDR3 is CASGLAGGDTQYF. CDR3 coding DNA: TGTGCCAGCGGACTAGCGGGGGGGGATACGCAGTATTTT.

This chain joins TRBV6-5 and TRBJ2-2; weak D call: TRBD1 (6 bases). V was shortened by 2 bases and J by 5 bases, with 9 bases between the two germline ends. The CDR3 is 14 residues long. Looked up from germline, CDR1 is MNHEY and CDR2 is SVGAGI. The CDR3: CASSYPQGTGELFF. Written as DNA, the CDR3 is TGTGCCAGCAGTTACCCACAGGGAACCGGGGAGCTGTTTTTT.

In its sample, this clone was seen once. CDR3 in DNA: TGTGCTAGTAATGCGGAAGGCGATGAGCAGTTCTTC. Its protein is CASNAEGDEQFF. The rearrangement joins TRBV12-5 to TRBJ2-1; D is uncertain. Trimming cost V 8 bases and J 8 bases, with 13 bases left between them. CDR1 and CDR2 from the germline V gene are LGHNT and FRNRAP. The CDR3 loop spans 12 amino acids. Supplemented by reference TRBV12-5 and TRBJ2-1, the full variable domain reads DARVTQTPRHKVTEMGQEVTMRCQPILGHNTVFWYRQTMMQGLELLAYFRNRAPLDDSGMPKDRFSAEMPDATLATLKIQPSEPRDSAVYFCASNAEGDEQFFGPGTRLTVL.

The chain employs TRBV9 and TRBJ1-6; a weak D match, TRBD1 (6 bases). The germline V gene has CDR1 SGDLS and CDR2 YYNGEE. This CDR3 contains 15 residues. V was trimmed by 4 bases and J by 6 bases, leaving 14 bases between them. The CDR3 sequence: CASSPRQASNSPLHF. The CDR3 DNA follows: TGTGCCAGCAGCCCCAGACAGGCGAGTAATTCACCCCTCCACTTT.

V usage is TRBV7-9 and J usage is TRBJ1-5; 7 positions agree with TRBD1. The CDR3 is made up of 16 amino acids. Germline V lookup: CDR1 SEHNR, CDR2 FQNEAQ (reference sequence). V was clipped by 1 base and J by 3 bases; unmatched bases: 6. CDR3 nucleotide sequence: TGTGCCAGCAGCTTAGGGCCAGGGGGACCCAATCAGCCCCAGCATTTT. This gives the protein CASSLGPGGPNQPQHF.

This chain links TRBV29-1 with TRBJ2-7; TRBD1 agrees at 7 bases. Trimming removed 6 bases from V and 5 bases from J; junction bases left unmatched: 4. CDR3 size: 11 residues. CDR1 SQVTM and CDR2 ANQGSEA come from the germline V gene. CDR3 protein: CSVTTGNEQYF. The DNA for the CDR3 is TGCAGCGTCACGACAGGGAACGAGCAGTACTTC.